These 20 T cell receptor beta chains came from one sample sequenced in a study of blood T cell repertoires in COVID-19. This table comes from immunoSEQ multiplex PCR, and its TCRdb copy is limited to in-frame clones, with some not included. The sample consists of about 24,000 clones, around 90% of them appearing once. Sequenced sample: peripheral blood. These receptors were collected from a woman in her seventies with active COVID-19.

The chain couples TRBV6-6 to TRBJ2-3; TRBD2 agrees at 8 bases. This CDR3 comprises 15 residues. V was clipped by 6 bases and J by 0 bases; unmatched bases: 5. The germline V gene encodes CDR1 MNHNY and CDR2 SVGAGI (reference sequence). The chain's CDR3 is CASSRGGASTDTQYF. CDR3 nucleotide sequence: TGTGCCAGCAGCCGGGGGGGCGCGAGCACAGATACGCAGTATTTT.

This clone has just one count. The J gene is TRBJ1-1, the V gene TRBV6-2 or TRBV6-3; weak D call: TRBD1 (6 bases). The V end was cut by 6 bases, the J end by 3 bases, with 20 bases between. From germline, CDR1 is MNHEY and CDR2 SVGEGT. CDR3 length equals 16 residues. The CDR3: CASSLPDRTIHTEAFF. CDR3 nucleotides: TGTGCCAGCAGCCTTCCAGACAGGACCATCCACACTGAAGCTTTCTTT.

The rearrangement joins TRBV14 to TRBJ2-3, with D hard to call. This CDR3 region has 14 residues. V gave up 0 bases and J gave up 14 bases, with 18 bases separating them. Germline V lookup: CDR1 SGHDN, CDR2 FVKESK. CDR3 in amino acids: CASSQEYRNSRLYF. DNA of the CDR3: TGTGCCAGCAGCCAAGAGTATAGGAACAGTAGGTTGTATTTT.

The CDR3 DNA reads TGTGCCAGTAGTGAGGGATCCCGGGAGCAGTACTTC. As protein: CASSEGSREQYF. V usage is TRBV19 and J usage is TRBJ2-7; TRBD2 is a possible D gene (5 bases). The CDR3 is 12 residues long. V gave up 5 bases and J gave up 7 bases, with 12 bases separating them. In germline, CDR1 is LNHDA, CDR2 SQIVND (reference sequence).

J is TRBJ2-5 and V is TRBV7-7, with unresolved D. CDR1 is SSHAT and CDR2 is FNYEAQ in the germline V gene (reference sequence). The CDR3 is made up of 11 amino acids. The V end lost 5 bases, the J end lost 4 bases, and 5 bases lay between the germline ends. CDR3 residues: CASSPGETQYF. The CDR3 coding sequence is TGTGCCAGCAGCCCCGGAGAGACCCAGTACTTC.

This sequence joins TRBV10-2 and TRBJ1-4, with D tentatively TRBD1 (5 bases). V was cut by 5 bases and J by 5 bases, with 9 bases left in between. The CDR3 consists of 13 residues. Germline V gene data show CDR1 as WSHSY and CDR2 as SAAADI. Written as DNA, the CDR3 is TGCGCCAGCAGTACGGCAGGGAATGAAAAACTGTTTTTT. Residues: CASSTAGNEKLFF.

The rearrangement links TRBV5-4 to TRBJ2-1; D is perhaps TRBD2 (6 bases). Germline V CDR1 and CDR2: SGHNT, YYREEE (reference sequence). The length of the CDR3 is 11 residues. V was shortened by 5 bases and J by 8 bases, with 8 bases between the two germline ends. In DNA, the CDR3 is TGTGCCAGCAGACGGGAGCATGAGCAGTTCTTC. It is translated as CASRREHEQFF. Drawing the rest from reference TRBV5-4 and TRBJ2-1, the complete variable domain is ETGVTQSPTHLIKTRGQQVTLRCSSQSGHNTVSWYQQALGQGPQFIFQYYREEENGRGNFPPRFSGLQFPNYSSELNVNALELDDSALYLCASRREHEQFFGPGTRLTVL.

The chain couples TRBV7-6 to TRBJ2-1, with 11 bases that match TRBD2. V lost 1 base and J lost 3; bases outside the gene matches: 5. The germline gives CDR1 SGHVS, CDR2 FNYEAQ. This CDR3 is 17 amino acids long. CDR3 sequence: CASSLGLAGGYYNEQFF. CDR3 nucleotides: TGTGCCAGCAGCTTAGGGCTAGCGGGGGGTTACTACAATGAGCAGTTCTTC.

The V and J genes are TRBV5-4 and TRBJ1-2, with D possibly TRBD1 on 5 matching bases. The CDR3 has 13 residues. Germline V gene lookup returns CDR1 SGHNT and CDR2 YYREEE (reference sequence). V was clipped by 4 bases and J by 4 bases, with 11 bases between them. The CDR3 region is CASSLTGAYGYTF. CDR3 bases: TGTGCCAGCAGCCTAACAGGAGCCTATGGCTACACCTTC.

The V and J genes are TRBV5-4 and TRBJ1-1, with TRBD1 matching over 8 bases. With 4 bases clipped from V and 1 base from J, the junction kept 9 bases outside the gene matches. Germline-derived CDR1 and CDR2 are SGHNT and YYREEE (reference sequence). The CDR3 runs to 16 residues. CDR3 amino acids: CASSLGTGLSNTEAFF. CDR3 bases: TGTGCCAGCAGCCTAGGGACAGGCTTATCGAACACTGAAGCTTTCTTT.

The genes are TRBV21-1 and TRBJ2-7; TRBD1 is the table's D call, not checked against the DNA. TRBV21-1 is termed a pseudogene. This CDR3 has 15 amino acids. CDR3: CASSKRTADIYEQYF. CDR3 in DNA: TGTGCCAGCAGCAAAAGGACAGCCGATATTTACGAGCAGTACTTC.

This chain uses TRBV15 with TRBJ2-3; 8 bases are a match to TRBD2. J gave up 3 bases and V 4 bases, and 12 bases lay outside the gene matches. The germline CDR1 and CDR2 sequences are LNHNV and YYDKDF (reference sequence). CDR3 length: 17 amino acids. For the CDR3, the DNA is TGTGCCACCAGCACAGATAGGGGACTAGAAAATACAGATACGCAGTATTTT. Translation: CATSTDRGLENTDTQYF.

Only one count was recorded for this clone. V usage is TRBV19 and J usage is TRBJ2-6, with D uncertain. The ends were cut back, 3 bases at V and 2 bases at J, with 17 bases in the middle. CDR3 length equals 18 residues. Germline V gives CDR1 LNHDA, CDR2 SQIVND (reference sequence). The CDR3 loop reads CASSMQRLTAAGANVLTF. The CDR3 region has the DNA TGTGCCAGTAGTATGCAGCGCCTGACGGCGGCTGGGGCCAACGTCCTGACTTTC.

This rearrangement joins TRBV4-3 to TRBJ2-3; 7 nucleotides match TRBD2. J gave up 0 bases and V 4 bases, and 7 bases lay outside the gene matches. Germline assignment: CDR1 LGHNA and CDR2 YSLEER. CDR3 size: 16 residues. This CDR3 is CASSLVAGPSTDTQYF. The CDR3 nucleotides are TGCGCCAGCAGCCTAGTAGCGGGTCCTAGCACAGATACGCAGTATTTT.

J is TRBJ1-2 and V is TRBV6-2 or TRBV6-3; TRBD1 matches at 7 bases. J lost 4 bases, V lost 5 bases, and 4 bases had no gene match. The CDR3 runs 13 residues. Germline assignment: CDR1 MNHEY and CDR2 SVGEGT. The CDR3 nucleotides are TGTGCCAGCAGTCAGACAGGGATCTATGGCTACACCTTC. It specifies CASSQTGIYGYTF.

The chain has TRBV3-1 (or the pseudogene TRBV3-2) and TRBJ2-1; D possibly corresponds to TRBD1 (6 bases). The CDR3 spans 15 residues. The V end was cut by 3 bases, the J end by 5 bases, with 14 bases between. CDR1 LGHDT and CDR2 YNNKEL come from the germline V gene (reference sequence). CDR3 amino acids: CASSQTTGPHNEQFF. The CDR3 nucleotides are TGTGCCAGCAGCCAGACGACAGGCCCTCACAATGAGCAGTTCTTC.

The chain is built from TRBV9 and TRBJ2-7; 8 nucleotides agree with TRBD2. Losses at the gene ends were 4 bases for V and 7 bases for J; bases not matched to a gene: 13. The CDR3 extends over 15 amino acids. The germline V gene has CDR1 SGDLS and CDR2 YYNGEE. The CDR3 protein is CASSSQIAGGEEQYF. For the CDR3, the DNA is TGTGCCAGCAGCTCTCAGATTGCGGGGGGCGAGGAGCAGTACTTC.

The J gene is TRBJ2-5, the V gene TRBV15; TRBD2 matches at 9 bases. Germline V CDR1 and CDR2: LNHNV, YYDKDF (reference sequence). J lost 0 bases, V lost 3 bases, and 5 bases had no gene match. CDR3 size: 16 residues. The CDR3 protein is CATSSPSGRYQETQYF. In DNA form, the CDR3 reads TGTGCCACCAGCAGCCCCAGCGGGAGGTACCAAGAGACCCAGTACTTC.

The chain joins TRBV23-1 to TRBJ1-1; 8 bases map to TRBD1. TRBV23-1 is an ORF, and what it does is uncertain. With V trimmed by 4 bases and J by 10 bases, 11 bases remained unmatched. This CDR3 contains 14 residues. The CDR3 is CASSPIQGAYSAFF. The CDR3 DNA sequence: TGCGCCAGCAGTCCCATCCAGGGGGCCTACTCAGCTTTCTTT.

The chain has TRBV2 and TRBJ2-5, with 10 bases lining up with TRBD1. The germline V gene has CDR1 SNHLY and CDR2 FYNNEI. Trimming at V came to 7 bases and at J to 5 bases, leaving 4 bases not matched to a gene. The CDR3 has 13 residues. The CDR3 sequence: CASTDRGRETQYF. The CDR3 DNA is TGTGCCAGCACCGACAGGGGGCGGGAGACCCAGTACTTC.